These 18 T cell receptor beta chains share one sample of origin, sequenced in a study of PD-1 blockade in classical Hodgkin lymphoma (dated by TCRdb to the early 2020s). This specimen's time point label, per the study, means: cycle 4 day 1 (C4D1), after around six weeks of nivolumab. Every trial patient had relapsed after autologous stem cell transplantation, and cohorts A, B and C differed in prior brentuximab vedotin exposure. To prepare the library, the immunoSEQ multiplex PCR assay was applied. Drawn from immuneACCESS, this table holds only the in-frame rearrangements with V and J called that TCRdb kept. Clones are partly lost; checked studies trace under half to an unresolved V gene and leave the rest unexplained. For this sample the table gives 15,000 to 20,000 clones, of which about 65% were detected only once. 6.5% to 9% of the sample belongs to the ten largest clones. Material: peripheral blood mononuclear cells (PBMCs), obtained before the fourth cycle of nivolumab. The receptors were sampled from a human donor with classical Hodgkin lymphoma.

The J gene is TRBJ1-4, the V gene TRBV7-9; 7 bases map to TRBD1. Germline CDR1 reads SEHNR; CDR2 reads FQNEAQ (reference sequence). The length of the CDR3 is 16 residues. Trimming took 5 bases from V and 4 from J; bases not matched to a gene: 10. As DNA, the CDR3 is TGTGCCAGCAGCCTTACCTCGACAGGGATTAATGAAAAACTGTTTTTT. Translating it yields CASSLTSTGINEKLFF.

The J gene is TRBJ2-1, the V gene TRBV7-8; 8 bases line up with TRBD2. The CDR3 loop spans 15 amino acids. Losses at the gene ends were 5 bases for V and 6 bases for J; bases not matched to a gene: 9. Per the germline V gene, CDR1 is SGHVS and CDR2 is FQNEAQ. The chain's CDR3 is CASSPSSGPANEQFF. The DNA for the CDR3 is TGTGCCAGCAGCCCGTCTAGCGGGCCGGCCAATGAGCAGTTCTTC.

The chain has TRBV27 and TRBJ2-5, with a tentative D call TRBD2 (6 bases). The J call could be wrong; TRBJ2-7 is a better fit for the DNA end. CDR3 length equals 15 residues. Germline CDR1 is MNHEY and CDR2 is SMNVEV (reference sequence). The DNA for the CDR3 is TGTGCCAGCAGTCCCCCCTTTGCGGGGAACTACGAGCAGTACTTC. Translation: CASSPPFAGNYEQYF.

The V call is TRBV5-4, the J call TRBJ2-2; D remains unclear. The germline gives CDR1 SGHNT, CDR2 YYREEE (reference sequence). CDR3 length: 14 amino acids. Trimming removed 4 bases from V and 9 bases from J, with 16 bases in between. Here the CDR3 reads CASSAQWPSRELFF. CDR3 DNA sequence: TGTGCCAGCAGCGCTCAATGGCCGAGCCGGGAGCTGTTTTTT.

This clone is termed large. The chain joins TRBV16 to TRBJ2-1; 7 nucleotides agree with TRBD1. The germline V gene has CDR1 KGHSY and CDR2 FQNENV. CDR3 size: 13 residues. The junction had 5 bases not matched to a gene; V was cut back by 4 bases and J by 8 bases. CDR3 in amino acids: CASSRDRGDEQFF. The CDR3 DNA follows: TGTGCCAGCAGCCGGGACAGAGGCGATGAGCAGTTCTTC.

This rearrangement joins TRBV29-1 to TRBJ2-5; tentatively, D is TRBD2 (6 bases). Trimming removed 3 bases from V and 7 bases from J, with 9 bases in between. CDR3 size: 11 residues. From germline, CDR1 is SQVTM and CDR2 ANQGSEA. The CDR3 loop reads CSVDHGGTQYF. For the CDR3, the DNA is TGCAGCGTTGATCACGGGGGGACCCAGTACTTC.

This clone is categorized as medium-sized. The V and J genes are TRBV11-3 and TRBJ2-2, with D perhaps TRBD2 (6 bases). The CDR3 spans 12 residues. The germline gives CDR1 SGHNT, CDR2 YENEEA. V dropped 6 bases and J dropped 4 bases, with 6 bases sitting between them. The CDR3 reads CASRGGTGELFF. Written as DNA, the CDR3 is TGTGCCAGCAGGGGGGGCACCGGGGAGCTGTTTTTT.

This chain links TRBV5-4 with TRBJ2-1; D not resolved. Trimming left V 3 bases short and J 1 base short, with 8 bases between. CDR1 and CDR2 from the germline V gene are SGHNT and YYREEE (reference sequence). The CDR3 is 14 residues long. CDR3 nucleotides: TGTGCCAGCAGCTCCCCTACTTCCTACAATGAGCAGTTCTTC. Encoded protein: CASSSPTSYNEQFF.

The V gene is TRBV6-1, the J gene TRBJ2-7, with 7 nucleotides matching TRBD1. This CDR3 contains 14 residues. V gave up 8 bases and J gave up 2 bases; unmatched junction bases: 9. Germline V gene sequence: CDR1 MNHNS, CDR2 SASEGT. CDR3 loop: CASGQGTGAYEQYF. The CDR3 DNA reads as TGTGCCAGCGGTCAAGGAACAGGGGCCTACGAGCAGTACTTC.

With regard to this clone: The germline gene is not matched at one end of the junction; a read error may be the cause. This chain joins TRBV19 and TRBJ2-3; TRBD1 matches 7 bases. The CDR3 length is 15 residues. Germline CDR1 LNHDA, CDR2 SQIVND (reference sequence). The CDR3 region has the DNA TGTGCCAGTAGTTTAGACAGGGTGACTGCAGATACGCAGTATTTT. This translates into CASSLDRVTADTQYF.

This clone is a singleton in its sample. CDR3 protein: CASSGGARGAGNTIYF. The CDR3 nucleotides are TGTGCCAGCAGCGGAGGGGCCAGGGGCGCCGGAAACACCATATATTTT. The genes are TRBV2 and TRBJ1-3, with D perhaps TRBD1 (6 bases). The ends were cut back, 6 bases at V and 4 bases at J, with 19 bases in the middle. This CDR3 is built from 16 residues. The germline CDR1 and CDR2 sequences are SNHLY and FYNNEI.

The rearrangement links TRBV6-5 to TRBJ1-2; 7 nucleotides agree with TRBD1. V shed 0 bases and J 2 bases; nucleotides not matched to a gene: 6. The germline V gene has CDR1 MNHEY and CDR2 SVGAGI. This CDR3 contains 16 residues. The chain's CDR3 is CASSYSQGRTNYGYTF. The CDR3 DNA is TGTGCCAGCAGTTACTCACAGGGGCGAACGAACTATGGCTACACCTTC.

The gene calls are TRBV19 and TRBJ2-7, with no clear D. Germline V CDR1 and CDR2: LNHDA, SQIVND (reference sequence). The CDR3 totals 11 residues. V was clipped by 4 bases and J by 3 bases, with 4 bases between them. This CDR3 reads CASSNSYEQYF. The CDR3 coding sequence is TGTGCCAGTAGTAATAGCTACGAGCAGTACTTC.

The V and J genes are TRBV5-1 and TRBJ2-2; D perhaps matches TRBD1 (7 bases). This CDR3 comprises 16 residues. The germline V gene encodes CDR1 SGHRS and CDR2 YFSETQ. Trimming took 4 bases from V and 1 from J, leaving 14 bases between them. The CDR3 region is CASSTAGQWNTGELFF. DNA for the CDR3: TGCGCCAGCAGCACCGCGGGACAGTGGAACACCGGGGAGCTGTTTTTT.

The J gene is TRBJ1-6, the V gene TRBV9, with 9 bases identical to TRBD1. The ends lost 6 bases at V and 9 bases at J; junction bases unmatched: 7. The CDR3 is 14 residues long. The V gene's germline CDR1 is SGDLS and CDR2 YYNGEE. The DNA for the CDR3 is TGTGCCAGCAACCTAGGGACAGGGAGTTCACCCCTCCACTTT. Its translation: CASNLGTGSSPLHF.

In its sample, this clone was seen a few times. The V gene is TRBV7-3, the J gene TRBJ2-7; no firm D call. The CDR3 loop spans 13 amino acids. V gave up 2 bases and J gave up 3 bases, with 8 bases separating them. Germline assignment: CDR1 SGHTA and CDR2 FQGTGA. The CDR3 sequence: CASSLEPGYEQYF. For the CDR3, the DNA is TGTGCCAGCAGCTTAGAACCCGGCTACGAGCAGTACTTC.

The rearrangement joins TRBV11-2 to TRBJ2-7; D gene unclear. Germline V CDR1 and CDR2: SGHAT, FQNNGV. V lost 3 bases, J lost 2 bases, and 11 bases lay in between. This CDR3 spans 14 amino acids. The CDR3 bases are TGTGCCAGCAGCTTGCTGGACGGCCCCTACGAGCAGTACTTC. This gives the protein CASSLLDGPYEQYF.

The chain carries TRBV28 and TRBJ1-6; 8 bases are a match to TRBD1. CDR1 is MDHEN, CDR2 SYDVKM, per germline. The V gene end was trimmed by 7 bases and the J gene end by 13 bases; junction bases not matched to a gene: 12. The CDR3 loop spans 14 amino acids. This CDR3 is CASIRTGPVSPLHF. The CDR3 coding sequence is TGTGCCAGCATACGGACAGGGCCAGTTTCTCCCCTCCACTTT.